This T cell receptor beta chain came from a study of blood T cell repertoires in COVID-19. Turning to the study itself: Samples of COVID-19 (acute and convalescent) were obtained from the United States, Italy and Spain. T cells, B-cell-depleted T cells, or PBMCs supplied cDNA or gDNA.

In the authors' workflow: Amplifying reference gene primers gave estimates of nucleated cell counts. The method was immunoSEQ multiplex PCR; TCRdb's version includes in-frame clones alone and lacks a portion of them. That table is the source of V, J and clone size, and D and trimming were worked out from the DNA. Of about 310,000 clones in the sample, 87% were seen once. The CDR3 has 14 amino acids. CDR1 is MNHNS, CDR2 SASEGT, per germline. Trimming left V 2 bases short and J 6 bases short, with 13 bases between. The sequencing input was peripheral blood. The genes are TRBV6-1 and TRBJ1-1; a weak D match, TRBD1 (5 bases). This TCR was sampled from a man in his late teens or twenties with active or convalescent COVID-19. The CDR3 here is CASSEQGGVAEAFF. The CDR3, as DNA: TGTGCCAGCAGTGAACAGGGCGGGGTGGCTGAAGCTTTCTTT.